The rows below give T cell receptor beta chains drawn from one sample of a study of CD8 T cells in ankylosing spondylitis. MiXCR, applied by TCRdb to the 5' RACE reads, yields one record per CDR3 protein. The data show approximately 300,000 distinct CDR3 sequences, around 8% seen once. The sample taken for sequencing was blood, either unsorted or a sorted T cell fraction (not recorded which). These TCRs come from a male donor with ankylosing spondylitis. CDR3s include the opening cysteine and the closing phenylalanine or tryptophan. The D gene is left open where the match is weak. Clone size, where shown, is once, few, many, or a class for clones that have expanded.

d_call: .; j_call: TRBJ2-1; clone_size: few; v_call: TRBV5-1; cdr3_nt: TGCGCCAGCAGCCGAGAGCTCGGAAATGAGCAGTTCTTC; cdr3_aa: CASSRELGNEQFF
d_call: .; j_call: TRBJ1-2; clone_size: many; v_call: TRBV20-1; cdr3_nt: TGCAGTGCTAGGTCGACCCCCGAGAGGGGCTACACCTTC; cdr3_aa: CSARSTPERGYTF
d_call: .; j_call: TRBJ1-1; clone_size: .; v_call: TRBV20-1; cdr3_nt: TGCAGTGCTAGGGGAACAGGTCGGAGAACTGAAGCTTTCTTT; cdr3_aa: CSARGTGRRTEAFF
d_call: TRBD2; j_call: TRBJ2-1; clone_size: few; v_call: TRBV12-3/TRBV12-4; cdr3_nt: TGTGCCAGCAGCCCGATTCTAGCGGGAGGGACTGAGCAGTTCTTC; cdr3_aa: CASSPILAGGTEQFF
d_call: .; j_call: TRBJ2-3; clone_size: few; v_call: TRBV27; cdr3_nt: TGTGCCAGCAGTTTCCCCAAAATTGGGGGGGGGCGCACAGATACGCAGTATTTT; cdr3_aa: CASSFPKIGGGRTDTQYF
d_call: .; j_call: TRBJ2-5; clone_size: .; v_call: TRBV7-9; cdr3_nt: TGTGCCAGCAGCTGGTCTGGGGCGCGGGCGACCCAGTACTTC; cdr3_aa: CASSWSGARATQYF
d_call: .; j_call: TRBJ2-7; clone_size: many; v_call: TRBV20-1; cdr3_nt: TGCAGTGCCGAGGGAGTGCGGGCCGGGGACGAGCAGTACTTC; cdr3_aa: CSAEGVRAGDEQYF
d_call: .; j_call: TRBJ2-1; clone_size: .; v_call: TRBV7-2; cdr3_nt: TGTGCCAGCAGCTTAGGGGGGCCCGGACAGTTCTTC; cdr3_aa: CASSLGGPGQFF
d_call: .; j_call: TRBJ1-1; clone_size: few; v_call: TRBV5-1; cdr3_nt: TGCGCCAGCAGCTTGGATACAGGGCTGAACACTGAAGCTTTCTTT; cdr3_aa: CASSLDTGLNTEAFF
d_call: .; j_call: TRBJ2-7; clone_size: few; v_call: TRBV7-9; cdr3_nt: TGTGCCAGCAGCGCGGTTGTGGCGGCAGACGGGTACGAGCAGTACTTC; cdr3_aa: CASSAVVAADGYEQYF
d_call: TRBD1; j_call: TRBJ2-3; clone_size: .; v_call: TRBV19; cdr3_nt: TGTGCCAGTAGTTGGACAGGGTTAGATACGCAGTATTTT; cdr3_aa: CASSWTGLDTQYF
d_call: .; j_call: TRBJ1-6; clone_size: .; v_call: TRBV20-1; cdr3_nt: TGCAGTGCTAGTCTTCGGTCCAGCTCCTATAATTCACCCCTCCACTTT; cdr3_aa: CSASLRSSSYNSPLHF
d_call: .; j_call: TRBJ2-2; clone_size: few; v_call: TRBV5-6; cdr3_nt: TGTGCCAGCAGCTTGGTAGTACCGGCGAACACCGGGGAGCTGTTTTTT; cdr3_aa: CASSLVVPANTGELFF
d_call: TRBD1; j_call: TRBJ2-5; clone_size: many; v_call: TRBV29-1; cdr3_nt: TGCAGCGTTGAGGGACAGGGTCACTTGGGAGAGACCCAGTACTTC; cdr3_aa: CSVEGQGHLGETQYF
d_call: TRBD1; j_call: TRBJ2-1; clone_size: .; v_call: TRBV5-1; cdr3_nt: TGCGCCAGCAGCTCCGGGGCAAACAGGGGGCGATACAATGAGCAGTTCTTC; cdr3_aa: CASSSGANRGRYNEQFF
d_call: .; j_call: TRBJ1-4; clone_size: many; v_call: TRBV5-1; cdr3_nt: TGCGCCAGCAGCTTGGAACGGGGTGAAAAACTGTTTTTT; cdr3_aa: CASSLERGEKLFF
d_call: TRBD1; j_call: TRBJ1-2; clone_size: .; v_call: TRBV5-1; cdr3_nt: TGCGCCAGCAGCCCCGACAGGGGGAGCGGCTATGGCTACACCTTC; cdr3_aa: CASSPDRGSGYGYTF
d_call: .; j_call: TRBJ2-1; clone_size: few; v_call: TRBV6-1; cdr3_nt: TGTGCCAGCAGGGACCCTTACAATGAGCAGTTCTTC; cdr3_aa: CASRDPYNEQFF
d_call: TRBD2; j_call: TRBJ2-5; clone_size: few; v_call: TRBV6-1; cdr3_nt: TGTGCCAGCAGACTCACTAGCGGGAGCTGGAAGACCCAGTACTTC; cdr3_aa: CASRLTSGSWKTQYF
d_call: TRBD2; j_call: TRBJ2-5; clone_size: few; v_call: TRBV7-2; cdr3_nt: TGTGCCAGCAGCTTAGAACTAGCGGGAGTTGGGACCCAGTACTTC; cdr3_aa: CASSLELAGVGTQYF
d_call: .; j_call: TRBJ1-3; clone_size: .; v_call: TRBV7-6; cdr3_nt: TGTGCCAGCAGCGAGGCGGGGGCGCAAGGAAACACCATATATTTT; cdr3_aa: CASSEAGAQGNTIYF
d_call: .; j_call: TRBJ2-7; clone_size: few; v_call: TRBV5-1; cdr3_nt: TGCGCCAGCAGCCGGGACAAGGGAACCTACGAGCAGTACTTC; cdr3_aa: CASSRDKGTYEQYF
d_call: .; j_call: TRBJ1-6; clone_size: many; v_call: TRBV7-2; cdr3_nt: TGTGCCAGCAGCTTATCATCGGCCCTCAACCTCCACTTT; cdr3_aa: CASSLSSALNLHF
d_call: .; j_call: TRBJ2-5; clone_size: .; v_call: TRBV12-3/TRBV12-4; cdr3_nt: TGTGCCAGCAGTTTACAGGGTGTACAAGAGACCCAGTACTTC; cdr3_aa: CASSLQGVQETQYF
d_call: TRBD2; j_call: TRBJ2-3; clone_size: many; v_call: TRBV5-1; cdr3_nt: TGCGCCAGCAGCTTGGCCGGGCTAGCGGACACAGATACGCAGTATTTT; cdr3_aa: CASSLAGLADTDTQYF
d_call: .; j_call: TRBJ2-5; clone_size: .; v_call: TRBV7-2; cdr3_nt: TGTGCCAGCAGCTTAAAGGCAGATCAAGAGACCCAGTACTTC; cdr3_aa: CASSLKADQETQYF
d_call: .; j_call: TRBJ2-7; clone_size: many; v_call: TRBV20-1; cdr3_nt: TGCAGTGCTGAATCCGGGATTCCCACCTACGAGCAGTACTTC; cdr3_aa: CSAESGIPTYEQYF
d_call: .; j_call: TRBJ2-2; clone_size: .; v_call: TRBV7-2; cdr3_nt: TGTGCCAGCAGCTTAGTCGGGGGGCCGGGGGAGCTGTTTTTT; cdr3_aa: CASSLVGGPGELFF
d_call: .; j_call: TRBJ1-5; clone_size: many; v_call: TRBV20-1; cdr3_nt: TGCAGTGCTACACCGGGACACTGGAACCCGACGCATCAGCCCCAGCATTTT; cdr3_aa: CSATPGHWNPTHQPQHF
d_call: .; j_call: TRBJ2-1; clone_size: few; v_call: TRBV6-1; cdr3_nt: TGTGCCAGCCTAAGCTCCTACAATGAGCAGTTCTTC; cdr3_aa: CASLSSYNEQFF
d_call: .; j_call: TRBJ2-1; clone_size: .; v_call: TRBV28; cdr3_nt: TGTGCCAGCAACGAGGGGGGGGGGAGTTACAATGAGCAGTTCTTC; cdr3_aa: CASNEGGGSYNEQFF
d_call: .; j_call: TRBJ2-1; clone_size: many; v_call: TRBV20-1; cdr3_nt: TGCAGTGCTAGTTCGAGCGGCGCCTACAATGAGCAGTTCTTC; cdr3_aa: CSASSSGAYNEQFF
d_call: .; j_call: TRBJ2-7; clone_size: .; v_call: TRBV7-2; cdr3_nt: TGTGCCAGCAGCTTAGCCGGGCAGACCTTATACGAGAAGTACTTC; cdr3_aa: CASSLAGQTLYEKYF
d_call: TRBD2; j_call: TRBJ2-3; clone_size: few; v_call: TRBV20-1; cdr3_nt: TGCAGTGCTAGAGCCCGCGTATTAGCGGGAGGCCGGATCACAGATACGCAGTATTTT; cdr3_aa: CSARARVLAGGRITDTQYF
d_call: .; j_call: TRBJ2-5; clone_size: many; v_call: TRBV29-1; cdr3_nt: TGCAGCGTTGATCCGAAAGAGACCCAGTACTTC; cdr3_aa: CSVDPKETQYF
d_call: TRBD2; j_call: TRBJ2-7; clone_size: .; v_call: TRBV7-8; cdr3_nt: TGTGCCAGCAGCTTAGCCGGGACTAGCGCGGCCGAGCAGTACTTC; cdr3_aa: CASSLAGTSAAEQYF
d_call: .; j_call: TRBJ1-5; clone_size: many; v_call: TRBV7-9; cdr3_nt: TGTGCCAGCAGCTTAGCGGCCAGTCCGGGGCAGCCCCAGCATTTT; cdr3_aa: CASSLAASPGQPQHF
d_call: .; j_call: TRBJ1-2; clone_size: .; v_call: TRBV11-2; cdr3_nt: TGTGCCAGCAGCGAATACAGGGATTCTAACTATGGCTACACCTTC; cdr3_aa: CASSEYRDSNYGYTF
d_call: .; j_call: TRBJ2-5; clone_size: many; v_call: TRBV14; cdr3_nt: TGTGCCAGCAGCCCTTTAGGCTTAGAGACCCAGTACTTC; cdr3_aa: CASSPLGLETQYF
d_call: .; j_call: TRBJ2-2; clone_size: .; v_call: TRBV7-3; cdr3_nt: TGTGCCAGCAGCTTAGGGTGGGAGACCGGGGAGCTGTTTTTT; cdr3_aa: CASSLGWETGELFF
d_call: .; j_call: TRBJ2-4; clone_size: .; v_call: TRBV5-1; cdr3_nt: TGCGCCAGCAGCCACGCCGGGACGACAAAAAACATTCAGTACTTC; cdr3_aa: CASSHAGTTKNIQYF
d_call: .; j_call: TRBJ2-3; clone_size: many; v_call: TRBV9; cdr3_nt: TGTGCCAGCAGCGTAGTCCCCTCTAGCACAGATACGCAGTATTTT; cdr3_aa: CASSVVPSSTDTQYF
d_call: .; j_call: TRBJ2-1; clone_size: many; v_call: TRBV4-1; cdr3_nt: TGCGCCAGCAGCCCAGGTGTTGAATACAATGAGCAGTTCTTC; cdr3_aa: CASSPGVEYNEQFF
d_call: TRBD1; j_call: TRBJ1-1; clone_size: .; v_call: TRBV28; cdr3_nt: TGTGCCAGCTCCCTTTGGCAGACAGGGTCTAACATGAACACTGAAGCTTTCTTT; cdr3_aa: CASSLWQTGSNMNTEAFF
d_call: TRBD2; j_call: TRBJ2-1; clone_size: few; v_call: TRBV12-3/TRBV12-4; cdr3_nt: TGTGCCAGCAGTCCTTTGAGTAGCGGGGTCAATGAGCAGTTCTTC; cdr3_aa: CASSPLSSGVNEQFF
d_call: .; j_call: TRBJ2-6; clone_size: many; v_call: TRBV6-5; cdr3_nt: TGTGCCAGCAGTTCGTTATCTGGGGCCAACGTCCTGACTTTC; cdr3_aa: CASSSLSGANVLTF
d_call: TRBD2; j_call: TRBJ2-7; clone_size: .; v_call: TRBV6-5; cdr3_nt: TGTGCCAGCAGTTACACTTTAGCGGGAGGTGTATACGAGCAGTACTTC; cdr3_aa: CASSYTLAGGVYEQYF
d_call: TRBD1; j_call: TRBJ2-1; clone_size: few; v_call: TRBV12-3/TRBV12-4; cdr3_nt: TGTGCCAGCAGTTTCTCCAGGGGGTACAATGAGCAGTTCTTC; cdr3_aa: CASSFSRGYNEQFF
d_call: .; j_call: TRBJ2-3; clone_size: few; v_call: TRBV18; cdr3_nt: TGTGCCAGCTCTCCGAGGGATCCCGATACGCAGTATTTT; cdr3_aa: CASSPRDPDTQYF
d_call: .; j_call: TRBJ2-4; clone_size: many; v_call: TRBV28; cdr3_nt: TGTGCCAGCTCGACGGGGCACCAAATAAACATTCAGTACTTC; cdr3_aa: CASSTGHQINIQYF
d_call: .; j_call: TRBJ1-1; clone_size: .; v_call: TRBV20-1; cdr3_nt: TGCAGTGCTAGAACGAAGAACACTGAAGCTTTCTTT; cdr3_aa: CSARTKNTEAFF
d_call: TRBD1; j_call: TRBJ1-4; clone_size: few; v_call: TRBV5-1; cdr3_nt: TGCGCCAGCAGCCTTGACAGGGGGCATAATGAAAAACTGTTTTTT; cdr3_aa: CASSLDRGHNEKLFF
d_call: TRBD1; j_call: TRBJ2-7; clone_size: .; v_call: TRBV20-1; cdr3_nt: TGCAGTGCTCCGGATCCACAGGGGCCCTACGAGCAGTACTTC; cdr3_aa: CSAPDPQGPYEQYF
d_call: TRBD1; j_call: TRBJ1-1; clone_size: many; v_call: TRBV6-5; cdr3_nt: TGTGCCAGCAGTTTCCCTCAGGGGGTCTCTGAAGCTTTCTTT; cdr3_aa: CASSFPQGVSEAFF
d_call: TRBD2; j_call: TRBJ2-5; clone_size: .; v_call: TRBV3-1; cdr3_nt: TGTGCCAGCAGCCCCCGCGGGAGGGAAGAGACCCAGTACTTC; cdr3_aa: CASSPRGREETQYF
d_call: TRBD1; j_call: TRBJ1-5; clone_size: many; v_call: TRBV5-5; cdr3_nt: TGTGCCAGCAGCTTGCGGACGGGGACAGAGAATCAGCCCCAGCATTTT; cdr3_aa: CASSLRTGTENQPQHF
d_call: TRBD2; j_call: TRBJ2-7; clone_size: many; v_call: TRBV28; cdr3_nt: TGTGCCAGCAGTTTTTCGGGACGGGGGGTCTCCGAGCAGTACTTC; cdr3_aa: CASSFSGRGVSEQYF
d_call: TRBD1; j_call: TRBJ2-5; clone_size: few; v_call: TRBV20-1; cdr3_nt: TGCAGTGCGCTTCAGGGGGCCCTTCAAGAGACCCAGTACTTC; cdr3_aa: CSALQGALQETQYF
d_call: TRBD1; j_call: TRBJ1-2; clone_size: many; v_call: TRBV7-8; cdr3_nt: TGTGCCAGCAGCGCGGGACAGGTTAATGGCTACACCTTC; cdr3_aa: CASSAGQVNGYTF
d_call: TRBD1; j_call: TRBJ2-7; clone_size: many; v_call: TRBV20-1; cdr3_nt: TGCAGTGCCCGCAGACAGGGGATCTACGAGCAGTACTTC; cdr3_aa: CSARRQGIYEQYF